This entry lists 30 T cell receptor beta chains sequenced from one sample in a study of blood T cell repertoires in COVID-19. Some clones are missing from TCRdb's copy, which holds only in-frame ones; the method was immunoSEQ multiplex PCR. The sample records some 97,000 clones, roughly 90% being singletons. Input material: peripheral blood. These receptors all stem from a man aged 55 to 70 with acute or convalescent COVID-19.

The CDR3 bases are TGTGCCTGGACCGTAAGAGGCCTGAACTATGGCTACACCTTC. Residues: CAWTVRGLNYGYTF. This chain links TRBV30 with TRBJ1-2; D call uncertain. V dropped 4 bases and J dropped 2 bases, with 14 bases sitting between them. Germline CDR1 is GTSNPN and CDR2 is SVGIG (reference sequence). CDR3 length: 14 amino acids. The complete variable domain, with remaining parts taken from reference TRBV30 and TRBJ1-2, reads SQTIHQWPATLVQPVGSPLSLECTVEGTSNPNLYWYRQAAGRGLQLLFYSVGIGQISSEVPQNLSASRPQDRQFILSSKKLLLSDSGFYLCAWTVRGLNYGYTFGSGTRLTVV.

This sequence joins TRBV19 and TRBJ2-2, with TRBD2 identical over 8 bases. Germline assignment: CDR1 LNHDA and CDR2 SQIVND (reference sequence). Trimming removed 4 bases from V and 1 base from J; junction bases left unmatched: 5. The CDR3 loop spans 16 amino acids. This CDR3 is CASSTPTSVNTGELFF. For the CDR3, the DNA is TGTGCCAGTAGTACCCCGACTAGCGTGAACACCGGGGAGCTGTTTTTT.

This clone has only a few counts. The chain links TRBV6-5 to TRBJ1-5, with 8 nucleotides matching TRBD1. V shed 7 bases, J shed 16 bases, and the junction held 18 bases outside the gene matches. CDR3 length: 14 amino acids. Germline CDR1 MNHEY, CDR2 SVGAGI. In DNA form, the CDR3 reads TGTGCCAGCAAAGGGAGTGGACAGGGCCCAAGGTTCCATTTT. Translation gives CASKGSGQGPRFHF.

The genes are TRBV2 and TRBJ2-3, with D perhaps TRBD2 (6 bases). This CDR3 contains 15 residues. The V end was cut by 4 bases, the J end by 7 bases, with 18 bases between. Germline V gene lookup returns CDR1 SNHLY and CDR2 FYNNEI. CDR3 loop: CASSAEGAGWHTQYF. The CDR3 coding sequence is TGTGCCAGCAGTGCCGAAGGGGCGGGGTGGCATACGCAGTATTTT.

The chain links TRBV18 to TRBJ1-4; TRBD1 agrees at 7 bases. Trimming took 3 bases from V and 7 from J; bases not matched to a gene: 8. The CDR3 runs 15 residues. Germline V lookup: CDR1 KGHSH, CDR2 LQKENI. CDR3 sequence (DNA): TGTGCCAGCTCACCGTATGTAGGGGGCGGTGAAAAACTGTTTTTT. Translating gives CASSPYVGGGEKLFF.

DNA of the CDR3: TGTGCCTGGGACCCTACCGGGACAATTTGCGAGCAGTACGTC. Protein: CAWDPTGTICEQYV. The chain couples TRBV19 to TRBJ2-7, with D possibly TRBD1 on 6 matching bases. V was clipped by 11 bases and J by 6 bases, with 23 bases between them. Germline assignment: CDR1 LNHDA and CDR2 SQIVND (reference sequence). This CDR3 is built from 14 residues.

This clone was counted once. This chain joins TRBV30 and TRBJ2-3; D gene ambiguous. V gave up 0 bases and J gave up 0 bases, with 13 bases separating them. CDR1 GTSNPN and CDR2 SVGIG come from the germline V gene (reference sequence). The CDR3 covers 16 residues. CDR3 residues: CAWSVPEPSSTDTQYF. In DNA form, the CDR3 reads TGTGCCTGGAGTGTACCGGAGCCATCAAGCACAGATACGCAGTATTTT.

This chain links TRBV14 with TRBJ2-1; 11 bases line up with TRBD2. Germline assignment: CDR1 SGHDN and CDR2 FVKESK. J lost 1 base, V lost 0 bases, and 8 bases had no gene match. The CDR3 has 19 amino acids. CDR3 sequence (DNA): TGTGCCAGCAGCCAAGATATGACGGGACTAGCGGAATCCTACAATGAGCAGTTCTTC. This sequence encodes CASSQDMTGLAESYNEQFF.

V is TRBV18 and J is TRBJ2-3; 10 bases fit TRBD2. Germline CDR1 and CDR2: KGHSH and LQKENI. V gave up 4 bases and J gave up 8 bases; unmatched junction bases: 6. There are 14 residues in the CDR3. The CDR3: CASSLLAGDGTQYF. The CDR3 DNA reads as TGTGCCAGCTCACTTCTAGCGGGAGACGGTACGCAGTATTTT.

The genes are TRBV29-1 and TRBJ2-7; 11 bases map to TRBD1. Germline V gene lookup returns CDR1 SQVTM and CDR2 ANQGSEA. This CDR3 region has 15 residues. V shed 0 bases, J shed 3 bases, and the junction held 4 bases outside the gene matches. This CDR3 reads CSVEEHGTGGYEQYF. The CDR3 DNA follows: TGCAGCGTTGAAGAACACGGGACAGGGGGCTACGAGCAGTACTTC.

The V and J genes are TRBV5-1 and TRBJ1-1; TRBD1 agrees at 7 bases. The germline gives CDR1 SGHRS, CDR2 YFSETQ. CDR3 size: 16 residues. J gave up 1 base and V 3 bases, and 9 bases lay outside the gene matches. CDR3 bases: TGCGCCAGCAGCTGGAGGGGACAGTCTGGGAACACTGAAGCTTTCTTT. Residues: CASSWRGQSGNTEAFF. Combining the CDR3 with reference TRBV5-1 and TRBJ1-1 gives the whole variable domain KAGVTQTPRYLIKTRGQQVTLSCSPISGHRSVSWYQQTPGQGLQFLFEYFSETQRNKGNFPGRFSGRQFSNSRSEMNVSTLELGDSALYLCASSWRGQSGNTEAFFGQGTRLTVV.

The CDR3 region has the DNA TGTGCCAGCAGCTTAGTCGGGCTAGCGGGAGATGAGCAGTTCTTC. Its translation: CASSLVGLAGDEQFF. J is TRBJ2-1 and V is TRBV11-2, with 10 positions matching TRBD2. CDR1 is SGHAT, CDR2 FQNNGV, per germline. V was pared by 1 base and J by 8 bases, with 5 bases of the junction left unmatched. This CDR3 has 15 residues.

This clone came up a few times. The CDR3 sequence is CASSKGQGAAYEQYF. Here the CDR3 DNA reads TGCGCCAGCAGTAAGGGACAGGGGGCTGCCTACGAGCAGTACTTC. The chain uses TRBV10-2 and TRBJ2-7; 12 bases match TRBD1. Per germline, CDR1 WSHSY and CDR2 SAAADI. The ends lost 5 bases at V and 2 bases at J; junction bases unmatched: 4. This CDR3 is built from 15 residues.

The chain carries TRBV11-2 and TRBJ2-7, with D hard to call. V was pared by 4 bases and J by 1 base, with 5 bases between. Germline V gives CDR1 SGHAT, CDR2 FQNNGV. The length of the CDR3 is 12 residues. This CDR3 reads CASSSVSYEQYF. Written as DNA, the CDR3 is TGTGCCAGCAGCTCGGTATCCTACGAGCAGTACTTC.

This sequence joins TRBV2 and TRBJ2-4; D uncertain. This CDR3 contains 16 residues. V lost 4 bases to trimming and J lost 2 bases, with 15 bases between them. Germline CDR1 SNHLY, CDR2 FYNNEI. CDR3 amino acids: CASSGRGLDTKNIQYF. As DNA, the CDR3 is TGTGCCAGCAGTGGTAGAGGCCTCGATACCAAAAACATTCAGTACTTC.

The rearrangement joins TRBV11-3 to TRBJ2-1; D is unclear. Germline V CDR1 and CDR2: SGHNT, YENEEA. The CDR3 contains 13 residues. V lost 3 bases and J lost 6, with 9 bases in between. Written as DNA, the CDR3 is TGTGCCAGCAGCTTCGGAGTGAGCAATGAGCAGTTCTTC. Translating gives CASSFGVSNEQFF.

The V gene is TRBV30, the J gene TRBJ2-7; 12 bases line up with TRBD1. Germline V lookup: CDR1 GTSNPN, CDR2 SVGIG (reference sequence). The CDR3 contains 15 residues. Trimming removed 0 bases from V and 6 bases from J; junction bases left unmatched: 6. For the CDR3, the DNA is TGTGCCTGGAGTGTAGGGGGGACAGGGGGCACCGAGCAGTACTTC. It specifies CAWSVGGTGGTEQYF.

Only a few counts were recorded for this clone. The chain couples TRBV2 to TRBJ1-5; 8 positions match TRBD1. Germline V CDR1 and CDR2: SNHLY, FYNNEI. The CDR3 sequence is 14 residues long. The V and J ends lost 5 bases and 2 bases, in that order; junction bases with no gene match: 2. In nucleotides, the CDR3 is TGTGCCAGCAGTACAGGGGGAGGCAATCAGCCCCAGCATTTT. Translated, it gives CASSTGGGNQPQHF. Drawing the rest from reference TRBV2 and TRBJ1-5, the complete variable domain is EPEVTQTPSHQVTQMGQEVILRCVPISNHLYFYWYRQILGQKVEFLVSFYNNEISEKSEIFDDQFSVERPDGSNFTLKIRSTKLEDSAMYFCASSTGGGNQPQHFGDGTRLSIL.

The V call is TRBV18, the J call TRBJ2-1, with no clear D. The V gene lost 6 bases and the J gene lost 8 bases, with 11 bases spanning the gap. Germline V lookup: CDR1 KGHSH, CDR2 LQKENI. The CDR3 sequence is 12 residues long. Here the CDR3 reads CASSLGADEQFF. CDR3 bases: TGTGCCAGCTCCCTCGGCGCGGATGAGCAGTTCTTC.

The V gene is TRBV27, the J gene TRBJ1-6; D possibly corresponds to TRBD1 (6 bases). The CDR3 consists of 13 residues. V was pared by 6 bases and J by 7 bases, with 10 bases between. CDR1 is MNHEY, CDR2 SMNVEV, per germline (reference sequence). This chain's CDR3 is CASRQTGNSPLHF. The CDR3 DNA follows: TGTGCCAGCAGACAGACAGGAAATTCACCCCTCCACTTT.

CDR3 amino acids: CASSLTGTEGRGYTF. In nucleotides, the CDR3 is TGTGCCAGCAGCTTAACCGGGACAGAGGGTAGGGGCTACACCTTC. This chain uses TRBV7-2 with TRBJ1-2, with 7 bases lining up with TRBD1. Per the germline V gene, CDR1 is SGHTA and CDR2 is FQGNSA. V lost 2 bases, J lost 8 bases, and 11 bases stayed unmatched. The length of the CDR3 is 15 residues.

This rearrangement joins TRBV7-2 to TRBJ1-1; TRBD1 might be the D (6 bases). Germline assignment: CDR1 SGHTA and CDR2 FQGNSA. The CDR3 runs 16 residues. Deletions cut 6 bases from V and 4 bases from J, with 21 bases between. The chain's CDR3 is CASRMVGGRVGTEAFF. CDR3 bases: TGTGCCAGCAGAATGGTCGGGGGGCGCGTAGGCACTGAAGCTTTCTTT.

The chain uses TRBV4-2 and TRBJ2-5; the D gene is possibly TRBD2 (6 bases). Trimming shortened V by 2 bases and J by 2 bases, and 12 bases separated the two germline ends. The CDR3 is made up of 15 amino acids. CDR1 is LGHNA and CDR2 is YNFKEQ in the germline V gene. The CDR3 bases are TGTGCCAGCAGCCAACGGAGGGTCTCTCAAGAGACCCAGTACTTC. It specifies CASSQRRVSQETQYF.

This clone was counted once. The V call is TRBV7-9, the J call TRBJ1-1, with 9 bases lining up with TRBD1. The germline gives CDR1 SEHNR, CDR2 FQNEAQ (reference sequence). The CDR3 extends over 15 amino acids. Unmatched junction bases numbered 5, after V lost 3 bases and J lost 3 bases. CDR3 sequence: CASSFGTGRDTEAFF. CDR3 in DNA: TGTGCCAGCAGCTTTGGGACAGGGAGGGACACTGAAGCTTTCTTT.

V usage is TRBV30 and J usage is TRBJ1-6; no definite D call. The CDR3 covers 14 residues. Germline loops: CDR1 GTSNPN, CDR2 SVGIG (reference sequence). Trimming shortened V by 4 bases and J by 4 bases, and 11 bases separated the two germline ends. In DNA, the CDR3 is TGTGCCTGGAATCGACTACAGTATAATTCACCCCTCCACTTT. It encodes CAWNRLQYNSPLHF.

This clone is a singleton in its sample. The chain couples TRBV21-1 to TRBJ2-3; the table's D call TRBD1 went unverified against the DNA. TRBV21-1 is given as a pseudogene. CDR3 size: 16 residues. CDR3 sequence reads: CASSKNPGQPPDTQYF. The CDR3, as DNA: TGTGCCAGCAGCAAGAATCCGGGACAGCCCCCAGATACGCAGTATTTT.

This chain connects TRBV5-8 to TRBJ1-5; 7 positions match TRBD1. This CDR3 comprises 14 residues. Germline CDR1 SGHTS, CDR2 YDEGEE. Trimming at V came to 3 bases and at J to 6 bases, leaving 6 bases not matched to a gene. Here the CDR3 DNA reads TGTGCCAGCAGCTCCGACAGGGTAGGTCAGCCCCAGCATTTT. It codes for CASSSDRVGQPQHF.

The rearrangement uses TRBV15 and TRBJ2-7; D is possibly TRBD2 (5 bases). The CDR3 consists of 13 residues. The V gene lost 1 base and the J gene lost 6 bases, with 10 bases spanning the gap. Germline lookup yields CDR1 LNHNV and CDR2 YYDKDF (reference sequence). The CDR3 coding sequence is TGTGCCACCAGCAGAGTACGGGATCTCGAGCAGTACTTC. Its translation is CATSRVRDLEQYF.

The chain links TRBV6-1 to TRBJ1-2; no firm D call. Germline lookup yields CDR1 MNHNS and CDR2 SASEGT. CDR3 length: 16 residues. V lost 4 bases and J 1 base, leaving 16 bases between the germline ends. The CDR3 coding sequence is TGTGCCAGCAGTGCGGTTTGGGGAGTCGGTAACTATGGCTACACCTTC. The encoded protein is CASSAVWGVGNYGYTF.

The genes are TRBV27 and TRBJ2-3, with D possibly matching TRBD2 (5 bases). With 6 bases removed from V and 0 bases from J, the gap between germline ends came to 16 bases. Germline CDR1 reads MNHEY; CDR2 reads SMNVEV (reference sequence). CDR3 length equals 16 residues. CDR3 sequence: CASSLRLPGSTDTQYF. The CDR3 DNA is TGTGCCAGCAGCCTCCGGCTACCGGGGAGCACAGATACGCAGTATTTT.